The 22 T cell receptor beta chains below all came from one sample that was sequenced in a study of cytomegalovirus exposure and HLA in healthy donors. The PCR was carried out with 60 Vbeta primers and 13 Jbeta primers. TCRdb's table, derived via immunoSEQ multiplex PCR, lists solely in-frame clones and lacks some. The sample lists 90,000 to 120,000 clones, less than 80% seen once, with about 3.1% in the top ten. The specimen was PBMCs. Every receptor here comes from a woman aged 35 to 49 in good health and CMV-seronegative.

This clone was found a few times. The rearrangement joins TRBV5-4 to TRBJ2-7; 9 nucleotides match TRBD1. The CDR3 is 15 residues long. Germline V gene lookup returns CDR1 SGHNT and CDR2 YYREEE (reference sequence). J was trimmed by 7 bases and V by 1 base; bases with no gene match: 9. CDR3 sequence (DNA): TGTGCCAGCAGCTTGCCGGGACAGGGTGTGGGAGAGCAGTACTTC. Encoded protein: CASSLPGQGVGEQYF.

This clone was observed once. This rearrangement joins TRBV27 to TRBJ1-2; 10 bases line up with TRBD1. Trimming cost V 3 bases and J 5 bases; bases outside gene matches: 9. CDR3 length: 16 amino acids. In germline, CDR1 is MNHEY, CDR2 SMNVEV (reference sequence). The CDR3 DNA follows: TGTGCCAGCAGTTTGCGGGACAGGGGAGGAGGATATGGCTACACCTTC. Translating gives CASSLRDRGGGYGYTF.

The chain couples TRBV28 to TRBJ1-6, with no clear D. Per germline, CDR1 MDHEN and CDR2 SYDVKM. V lost 3 bases, J lost 0 bases, and 12 bases lay in between. The CDR3 spans 17 residues. This CDR3 is CASSFETRRSYNSPLHF. The CDR3 DNA sequence: TGTGCCAGCAGTTTTGAGACGCGGCGCTCCTATAATTCACCCCTCCACTTT. Full variable domain (missing parts from reference TRBV28 and TRBJ1-6): DVKVTQSSRYLVKRTGEKVFLECVQDMDHENMFWYRQDPGLGLRLIYFSYDVKMKEKGDIPEGYSVSREKKERFSLILESASTNQTSMYLCASSFETRRSYNSPLHFGNGTRLTVT.

The gene calls are TRBV5-4 and TRBJ1-2; D is uncertain. Germline CDR1 and CDR2: SGHNT and YYREEE (reference sequence). The CDR3 loop spans 15 amino acids. V lost 0 bases and J lost 1, with 10 bases in between. This CDR3 is CASSLGVEGNYGYTF. In DNA, the CDR3 is TGTGCCAGCAGCTTGGGGGTCGAGGGTAACTATGGCTACACCTTC.

This clone was counted only a few times. V is TRBV5-8 and J is TRBJ1-5, with D perhaps matching TRBD1 (5 bases). The CDR3 runs 15 residues. V was trimmed by 0 bases and J by 6 bases, leaving 13 bases between them. Germline V lookup: CDR1 SGHTS, CDR2 YDEGEE. This chain's CDR3 is CASSLGRVKRQPQHF. CDR3 DNA: TGTGCCAGCAGCTTGGGCAGGGTGAAGCGTCAGCCCCAGCATTTT.

This chain uses TRBV19 with TRBJ1-1, with 12 bases that match TRBD1. The CDR3 has 16 residues. Germline values: CDR1 LNHDA, CDR2 SQIVND (reference sequence). Trimming at V came to 7 bases and at J to 0 bases, leaving 6 bases not matched to a gene. CDR3 nucleotides: TGTGCCAGTACGATGGGACAGGGGGCGGTGAACACTGAAGCTTTCTTT. As protein: CASTMGQGAVNTEAFF. The whole variable domain, remainder taken from reference TRBV19 and TRBJ1-1, is DGGITQSPKYLFRKEGQNVTLSCEQNLNHDAMYWYRQDPGQGLRLIYYSQIVNDFQKGDIAEGYSVSREKKESFPLTVTSAQKNPTAFYLCASTMGQGAVNTEAFFGQGTRLTVV.

The chain recombines TRBV25-1 with TRBJ2-6; 9 nucleotides align to TRBD1. The CDR3 is made up of 17 amino acids. Germline-derived CDR1 and CDR2 are MGHDK and SYGVNS. V was pared by 6 bases and J by 0 bases, with 6 bases of the junction left unmatched. CDR3 nucleotide sequence: TGTGCCAGCAGGCCGGACAGGGGCGGCTCTGGGGCCAACGTCCTGACTTTC. Its translation is CASRPDRGGSGANVLTF. The variable domain in full, with the rest retrieved from reference TRBV25-1 and TRBJ2-6, is EADIYQTPRYLVIGTGKKITLECSQTMGHDKMYWYQQDPGMELHLIHYSYGVNSTEKGDLSSESTVSRIRTEHFPLTLESARPSHTSQYLCASRPDRGGSGANVLTFGAGSRLTVL.

The V and J genes are TRBV11-3 and TRBJ2-1; 7 bases match TRBD1. There are 16 residues in the CDR3. V was pared by 3 bases and J by 0 bases, with 5 bases of the junction left unmatched. Germline V gives CDR1 SGHNT, CDR2 YENEEA. The CDR3 spells CASSLTGLSSYNEQFF. Here the CDR3 DNA reads TGTGCCAGCAGCTTGACAGGGTTAAGCTCCTACAATGAGCAGTTCTTC.

V gene TRBV6-5 combines with J gene TRBJ2-4; 10 nucleotides line up with TRBD1. The V gene's germline CDR1 is MNHEY and CDR2 SVGAGI. The CDR3 totals 16 residues. V dropped 0 bases and J dropped 5; count of bases not matched to a gene: 4. The CDR3 region has the DNA TGTGCCAGCAGTTACTCTATAGGGACAGGGGAAAACATTCAGTACTTC. It codes for CASSYSIGTGENIQYF.

The chain joins TRBV27 to TRBJ2-7; D ambiguous. Deletions cut 6 bases from V and 3 bases from J, with 12 bases between. Germline V lookup: CDR1 MNHEY, CDR2 SMNVEV (reference sequence). This CDR3 has 13 residues. CDR3 amino acids: CASSPGSGYEQYF. The DNA for the CDR3 is TGTGCCAGCAGCCCCGGGTCGGGCTACGAGCAGTACTTC.

The chain has TRBV21-1 and TRBJ2-3; the table's D call, TRBD2, has no DNA check behind it. TRBV21-1 is designated a pseudogene. The CDR3 loop spans 15 amino acids. The DNA of the CDR3 is TGTGCCAGCGGTTTTACTGAGCGGTGCACAGATACGCAGTATTTT. Protein: CASGFTERCTDTQYF.

The CDR3 bases are TGTGCCAGCAGCCATTATGGGGTCGGGGGACAGTCGGGAGAGACCCAGTACTTC. It is translated as CASSHYGVGGQSGETQYF. The genes are TRBV7-9 and TRBJ2-5; TRBD1 might be the D (7 bases). The V and J ends lost 5 bases and 4 bases respectively, with 26 bases between them. The V gene's germline CDR1 is SEHNR and CDR2 FQNEAQ (reference sequence). CDR3 length: 18 amino acids.

The CDR3 bases are TGTGCCAGCAGCTTAGAGTTTGACAGGGGAGGCTACAATGAGCAGTTCTTC. Translation: CASSLEFDRGGYNEQFF. V gene TRBV7-6 combines with J gene TRBJ2-1; the match to TRBD1 covers 8 bases. V shed 1 base and J 3 bases; nucleotides not matched to a gene: 8. Germline CDR1 is SGHVS and CDR2 is FNYEAQ. This CDR3 is 17 amino acids long.

The V call is TRBV4-3, the J call TRBJ1-5; D gene ambiguous. The CDR3 covers 15 residues. The V end lost 0 bases, the J end lost 4 bases, and 10 bases lay between the germline ends. Per germline, CDR1 LGHNA and CDR2 YSLEER. As DNA, the CDR3 is TGCGCCAGCAGCCAAGATTCCAGGAATAATCAGCCCCAGCATTTT. This translates into CASSQDSRNNQPQHF.

This clone was seen only once. The chain couples TRBV9 to TRBJ2-3; 14 nucleotides line up with TRBD2. Germline loops: CDR1 SGDLS, CDR2 YYNGEE. The V segment lost 4 bases and the J segment 3 bases; nucleotides outside the gene matches: 4. CDR3 length: 16 amino acids. The CDR3 DNA sequence: TGTGCCAGCAGCTTCGGACTAGCGGGGGGAACAGATACGCAGTATTTT. Translated: CASSFGLAGGTDTQYF. Combining the CDR3 with reference TRBV9 and TRBJ2-3 gives the whole variable domain DSGVTQTPKHLITATGQRVTLRCSPRSGDLSVYWYQQSLDQGLQFLIQYYNGEERAKGNILERFSAQQFPDLHSELNLSSLELGDSALYFCASSFGLAGGTDTQYFGPGTRLTVL.

The rearrangement joins TRBV2 to TRBJ2-7; 8 nucleotides match TRBD1. The CDR3 covers 14 residues. Trimming removed 7 bases from V and 0 bases from J; junction bases left unmatched: 5. The germline V gene encodes CDR1 SNHLY and CDR2 FYNNEI. The CDR3 loop is CASNPGQVSYEQYF. For the CDR3, the DNA is TGTGCCAGCAACCCGGGACAGGTCTCCTACGAGCAGTACTTC. Full variable domain (outside the CDR3, taken from reference TRBV2 and TRBJ2-7): EPEVTQTPSHQVTQMGQEVILRCVPISNHLYFYWYRQILGQKVEFLVSFYNNEISEKSEIFDDQFSVERPDGSNFTLKIRSTKLEDSAMYFCASNPGQVSYEQYFGPGTRLTVT.

For this clone: Other DNA sequences in this specimen translate into the identical CDR3. The chain links TRBV7-6 to TRBJ2-1, with unresolved D. Germline assignment: CDR1 SGHVS and CDR2 FNYEAQ. V was cut by 0 bases and J by 0 bases, with 6 bases left in between. The CDR3 sequence is 15 residues long. CDR3 in amino acids: CASSLAVSSYNEQFF. The CDR3 DNA sequence: TGTGCCAGCAGCTTAGCGGTTAGCTCCTACAATGAGCAGTTCTTC.

The chain uses TRBV29-1 and TRBJ1-1; TRBD1 aligns across 9 bases. Looked up from germline, CDR1 is SQVTM and CDR2 is ANQGSEA. This CDR3 contains 16 residues. V gave up 3 bases and J gave up 4 bases; unmatched junction bases: 12. This chain's CDR3 is CSVDQLGQGGRTEAFF. The CDR3 DNA reads as TGCAGCGTTGACCAATTGGGACAGGGTGGGCGCACTGAAGCTTTCTTT.

The rearrangement uses TRBV5-4 and TRBJ2-7; 12 bases fit TRBD2. The V segment lost 4 bases and the J segment 2 bases; nucleotides outside the gene matches: 4. Germline loops: CDR1 SGHNT, CDR2 YYREEE (reference sequence). This CDR3 has 15 residues. CDR3 coding DNA: TGTGCCAGCAGCACTCGGACTAGCGGGACCTACGAGCAGTACTTC. Encoded protein: CASSTRTSGTYEQYF.

The J gene is TRBJ2-1, the V gene TRBV6-1; 8 bases map to TRBD1. The V and J ends lost 8 bases and 2 bases, in that order; junction bases with no gene match: 11. The CDR3 is made up of 16 amino acids. Germline V gene sequence: CDR1 MNHNS, CDR2 SASEGT. CDR3 protein: CASGATGVVPYNEQFF. CDR3 in DNA: TGTGCCAGCGGTGCGACAGGGGTAGTACCCTACAATGAGCAGTTCTTC.

The CDR3: CASSLRSSGNTIYF. The CDR3 DNA reads TGTGCCAGCAGCTTACGCAGCTCTGGAAACACCATATATTTT. V gene TRBV11-2 combines with J gene TRBJ1-3; D gene uncertain. The germline V and J ends were trimmed by 2 bases and 0 bases, with 5 bases remaining between them. The CDR3 runs to 14 residues. CDR1 is SGHAT and CDR2 is FQNNGV in the germline V gene.

CDR3 protein: CASSQWAGRTMGYTF. The CDR3 bases are TGTGCCAGCAGCCAATGGGCAGGGAGGACTATGGGCTACACCTTC. The gene calls are TRBV7-9 and TRBJ1-2; D might be TRBD1 (5 bases). The germline gives CDR1 SEHNR, CDR2 FQNEAQ (reference sequence). The CDR3 consists of 15 residues. Between the trimmed V and J ends, which lost 5 bases and 8 bases, there was a span of 21 bases. Variable domain in full (rest from reference TRBV7-9 and TRBJ1-2): DTGVSQNPRHKITKRGQNVTFRCDPISEHNRLYWYRQTLGQGPEFLTYFQNEAQLEKSRLLSDRFSAERPKGSFSTLEIQRTEQGDSAMYLCASSQWAGRTMGYTFGSGTRLTVV.